This TCR beta chain emerged from a study of blood T cell repertoires in COVID-19. Study as a whole: The United States, Italy and Spain were the sources of the acute and convalescent COVID-19 samples. Nucleic acid was either cDNA or gDNA, and it came from T cells, B-cell-depleted T cells, or PBMCs.

In the study's own analysis: Reference gene primer amplification yielded estimated nucleated cell counts. The protocol was immunoSEQ multiplex PCR, while the TCRdb copy is restricted to in-frame clones and leaves out a portion. From that table come the V and J calls and clone size; the DNA was used to work out D and trimming. Altogether tens of thousands of clones are present, 87% being singletons, with the ten largest covering more than 0.85%. In germline, CDR1 is MDHEN, CDR2 SYDVKM. The CDR3 has 16 amino acids. The germline V and J ends were trimmed by 3 bases and 7 bases, with 22 bases remaining between them.

The TCR was taken from a human donor in a cohort sampled during active COVID-19. Sequenced material: peripheral blood. The rearrangement links TRBV28 to TRBJ2-7, with D possibly being TRBD1 (6 bases). Here the CDR3 DNA reads TGTGCCAGCAGTTTTTCCCCCCCCCAGCGAGGGGGTGAGCAGTACTTC. Protein product: CASSFSPPQRGGEQYF. Drawing the rest from reference TRBV28 and TRBJ2-7, the complete variable domain is DVKVTQSSRYLVKRTGEKVFLECVQDMDHENMFWYRQDPGLGLRLIYFSYDVKMKEKGDIPEGYSVSREKKERFSLILESASTNQTSMYLCASSFSPPQRGGEQYFGPGTRLTVT.